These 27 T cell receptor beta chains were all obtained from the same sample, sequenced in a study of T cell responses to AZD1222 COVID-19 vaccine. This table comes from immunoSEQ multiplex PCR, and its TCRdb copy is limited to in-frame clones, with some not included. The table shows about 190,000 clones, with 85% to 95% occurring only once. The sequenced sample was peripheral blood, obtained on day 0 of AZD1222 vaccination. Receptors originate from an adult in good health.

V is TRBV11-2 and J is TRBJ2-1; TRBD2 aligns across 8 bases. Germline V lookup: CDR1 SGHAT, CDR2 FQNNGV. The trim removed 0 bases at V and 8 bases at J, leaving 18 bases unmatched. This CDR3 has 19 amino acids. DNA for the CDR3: TGTGCCAGCAGCTTAGATAGTAGGCCTAGCGGGCTCTTTGGGGATGAGCAGTTCTTC. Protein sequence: CASSLDSRPSGLFGDEQFF.

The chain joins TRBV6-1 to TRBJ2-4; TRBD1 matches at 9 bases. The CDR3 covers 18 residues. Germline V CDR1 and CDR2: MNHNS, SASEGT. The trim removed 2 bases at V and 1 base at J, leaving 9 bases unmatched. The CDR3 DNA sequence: TGTGCCAGCAGTGAACCCACAGGACAGGGGTTTGCCAAAAACATTCAGTACTTC. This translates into CASSEPTGQGFAKNIQYF.

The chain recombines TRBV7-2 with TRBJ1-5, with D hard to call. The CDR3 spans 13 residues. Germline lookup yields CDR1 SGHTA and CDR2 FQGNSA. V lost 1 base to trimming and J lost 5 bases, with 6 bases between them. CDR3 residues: CASSLESYQPQHF. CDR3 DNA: TGTGCCAGCAGCTTAGAGTCCTATCAGCCCCAGCATTTT.

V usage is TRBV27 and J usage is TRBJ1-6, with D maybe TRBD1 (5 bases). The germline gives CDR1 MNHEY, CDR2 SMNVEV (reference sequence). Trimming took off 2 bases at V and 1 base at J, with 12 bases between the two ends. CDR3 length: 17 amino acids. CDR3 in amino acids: CASSLLLWGSYNSPLHF. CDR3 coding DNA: TGTGCCAGCAGTTTACTTTTGTGGGGGTCCTATAATTCACCCCTCCACTTT.

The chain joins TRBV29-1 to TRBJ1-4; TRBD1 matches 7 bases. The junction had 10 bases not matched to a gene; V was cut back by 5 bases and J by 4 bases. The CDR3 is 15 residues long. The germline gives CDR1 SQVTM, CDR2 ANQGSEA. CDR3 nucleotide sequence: TGCAGCGTTTACCTCGCGGACAGGTATAATGAAAAACTGTTTTTT. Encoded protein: CSVYLADRYNEKLFF.

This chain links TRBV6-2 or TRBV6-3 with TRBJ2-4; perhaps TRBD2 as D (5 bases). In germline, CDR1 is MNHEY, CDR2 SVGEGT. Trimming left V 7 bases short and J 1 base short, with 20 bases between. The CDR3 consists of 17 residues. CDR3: CASTPGVEGWAKNIQYF. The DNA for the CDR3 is TGTGCCAGCACCCCCGGCGTTGAGGGATGGGCCAAAAACATTCAGTACTTC.

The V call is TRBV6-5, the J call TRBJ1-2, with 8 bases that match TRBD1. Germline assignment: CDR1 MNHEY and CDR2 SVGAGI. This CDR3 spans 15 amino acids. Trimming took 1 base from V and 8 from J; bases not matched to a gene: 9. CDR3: CASSYFKTGEIGYTF. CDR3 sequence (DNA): TGTGCCAGCAGTTACTTTAAGACAGGGGAGATAGGCTACACCTTC.

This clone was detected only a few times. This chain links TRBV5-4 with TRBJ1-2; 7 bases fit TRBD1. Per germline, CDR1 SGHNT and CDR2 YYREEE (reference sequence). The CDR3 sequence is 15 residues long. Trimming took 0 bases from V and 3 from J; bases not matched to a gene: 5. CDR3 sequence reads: CASSLGGGKDYGYTF. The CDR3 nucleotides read TGTGCCAGCAGCTTGGGAGGGGGCAAGGACTATGGCTACACCTTC. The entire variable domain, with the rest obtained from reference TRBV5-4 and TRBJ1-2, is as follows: ETGVTQSPTHLIKTRGQQVTLRCSSQSGHNTVSWYQQALGQGPQFIFQYYREEENGRGNFPPRFSGLQFPNYSSELNVNALELDDSALYLCASSLGGGKDYGYTFGSGTRLTVV.

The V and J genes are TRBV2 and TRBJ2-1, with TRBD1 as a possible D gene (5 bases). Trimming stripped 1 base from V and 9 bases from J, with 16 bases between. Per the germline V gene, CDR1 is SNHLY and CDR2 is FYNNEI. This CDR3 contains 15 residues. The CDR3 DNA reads TGTGCCAGCAGTGAAGAGAGTCAGGGAAGGGGTGAGCAGTTCTTC. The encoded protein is CASSEESQGRGEQFF.

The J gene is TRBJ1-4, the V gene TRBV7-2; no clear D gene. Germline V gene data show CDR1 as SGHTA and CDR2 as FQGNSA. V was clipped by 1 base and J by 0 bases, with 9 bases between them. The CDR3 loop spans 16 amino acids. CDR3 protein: CASSLVAGTTNEKLFF. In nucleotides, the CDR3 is TGTGCCAGCAGCTTAGTTGCGGGCACAACTAATGAAAAACTGTTTTTT.

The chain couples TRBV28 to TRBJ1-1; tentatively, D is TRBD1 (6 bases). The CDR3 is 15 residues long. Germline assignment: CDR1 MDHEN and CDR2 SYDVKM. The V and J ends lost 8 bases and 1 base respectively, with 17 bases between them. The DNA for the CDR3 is TGTGCCAGCTCCCCCGGGGGGGCGGCGAACACTGAAGCTTTCTTT. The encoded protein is CASSPGGAANTEAFF.

In DNA, the CDR3 is TGTGCCAGCAGTTGGGGCGTCAATCAGCCCCAGCATTTT. This sequence encodes CASSWGVNQPQHF. The V call is TRBV12-3 or TRBV12-4, the J call TRBJ1-5; tentatively, D is TRBD1 (5 bases). The CDR3 length is 13 residues. The germline V and J ends were trimmed by 4 bases and 3 bases, with 7 bases remaining between them.

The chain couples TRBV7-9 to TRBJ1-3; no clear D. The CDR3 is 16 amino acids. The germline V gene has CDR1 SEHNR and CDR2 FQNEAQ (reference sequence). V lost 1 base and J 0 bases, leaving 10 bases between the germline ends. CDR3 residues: CASSLGAWRSGNTIYF. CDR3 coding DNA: TGTGCCAGCAGCTTAGGCGCTTGGCGCTCTGGAAACACCATATATTTT.

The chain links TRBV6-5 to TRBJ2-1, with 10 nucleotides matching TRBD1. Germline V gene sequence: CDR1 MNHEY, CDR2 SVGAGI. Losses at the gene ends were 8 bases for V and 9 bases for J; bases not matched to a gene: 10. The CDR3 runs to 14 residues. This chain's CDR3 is CASYFDRGLGEQFF. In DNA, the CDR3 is TGTGCCAGCTACTTTGACAGGGGGCTAGGTGAGCAGTTCTTC.

CDR3 sequence: CASGGVVYGYTF. The CDR3 region has the DNA TGTGCCAGTGGAGGGGTGGTCTATGGCTACACCTTC. The rearrangement links TRBV2 to TRBJ1-2; D might be TRBD1 (5 bases). CDR1 is SNHLY, CDR2 FYNNEI, per germline. The germline V and J ends were trimmed by 9 bases and 4 bases, with 12 bases remaining between them. CDR3 length: 12 amino acids.

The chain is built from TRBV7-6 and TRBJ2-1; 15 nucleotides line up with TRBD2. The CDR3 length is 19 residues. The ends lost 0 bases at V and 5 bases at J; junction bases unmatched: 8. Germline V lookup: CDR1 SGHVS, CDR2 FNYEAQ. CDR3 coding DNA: TGTGCCAGCAGCTTAGCCATTCGGACTAGCGGGGGGGGCGACAATGAGCAGTTCTTC. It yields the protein CASSLAIRTSGGGDNEQFF.

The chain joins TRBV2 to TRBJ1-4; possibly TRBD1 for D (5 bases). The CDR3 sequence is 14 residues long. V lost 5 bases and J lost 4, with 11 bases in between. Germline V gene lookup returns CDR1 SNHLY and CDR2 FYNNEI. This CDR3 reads CASSPQRGNEKLFF. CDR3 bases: TGTGCCAGCAGTCCTCAGAGGGGTAATGAAAAACTGTTTTTT.

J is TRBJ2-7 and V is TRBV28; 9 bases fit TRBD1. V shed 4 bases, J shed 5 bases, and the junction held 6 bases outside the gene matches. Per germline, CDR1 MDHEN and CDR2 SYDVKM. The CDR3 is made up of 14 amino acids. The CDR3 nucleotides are TGTGCCAGCAGTTCCGGGACAGGGTTGAACGAGCAGTACTTC. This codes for CASSSGTGLNEQYF.

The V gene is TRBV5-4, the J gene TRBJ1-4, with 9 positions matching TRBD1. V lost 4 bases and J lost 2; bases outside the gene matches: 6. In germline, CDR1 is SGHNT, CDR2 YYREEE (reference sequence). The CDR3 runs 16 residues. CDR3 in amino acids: CASSPGTGPTNEKLFF. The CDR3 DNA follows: TGTGCCAGCAGCCCCGGGACAGGGCCTACTAATGAAAAACTGTTTTTT.

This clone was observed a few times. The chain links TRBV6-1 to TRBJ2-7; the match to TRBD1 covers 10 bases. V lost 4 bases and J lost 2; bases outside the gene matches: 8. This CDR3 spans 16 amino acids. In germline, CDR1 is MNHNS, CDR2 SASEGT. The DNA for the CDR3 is TGTGCCAGCAGTGTCACCGGGACAGGGGCAGCCTACGAGCAGTACTTC. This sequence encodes CASSVTGTGAAYEQYF.

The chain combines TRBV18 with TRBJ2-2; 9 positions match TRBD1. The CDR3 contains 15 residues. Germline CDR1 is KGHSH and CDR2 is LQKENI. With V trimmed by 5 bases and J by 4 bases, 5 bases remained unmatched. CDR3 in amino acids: CASSAQTGGTGELFF. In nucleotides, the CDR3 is TGTGCCAGCTCAGCTCAGACAGGGGGCACCGGGGAGCTGTTTTTT.

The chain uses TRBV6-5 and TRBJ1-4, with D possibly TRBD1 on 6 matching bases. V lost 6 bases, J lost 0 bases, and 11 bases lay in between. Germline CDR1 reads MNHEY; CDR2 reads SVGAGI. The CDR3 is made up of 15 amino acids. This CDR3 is CASRIGGPTNEKLFF. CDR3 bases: TGTGCCAGCAGGATCGGGGGGCCAACTAATGAAAAACTGTTTTTT.

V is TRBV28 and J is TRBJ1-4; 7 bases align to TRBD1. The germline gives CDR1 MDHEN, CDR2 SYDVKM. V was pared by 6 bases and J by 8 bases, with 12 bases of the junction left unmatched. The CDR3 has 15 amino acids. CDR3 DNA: TGTGCCAGCAGGTCGACAGGGCCCGCGATGGAAAAACTGTTTTTT. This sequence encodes CASRSTGPAMEKLFF. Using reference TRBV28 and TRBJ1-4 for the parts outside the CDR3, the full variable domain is DVKVTQSSRYLVKRTGEKVFLECVQDMDHENMFWYRQDPGLGLRLIYFSYDVKMKEKGDIPEGYSVSREKKERFSLILESASTNQTSMYLCASRSTGPAMEKLFFGSGTQLSVL.

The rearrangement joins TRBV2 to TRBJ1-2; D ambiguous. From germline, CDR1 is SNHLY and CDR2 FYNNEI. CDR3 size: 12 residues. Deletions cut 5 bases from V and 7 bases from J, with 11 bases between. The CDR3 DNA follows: TGTGCCAGCAGTTACGGGGTGGGTGGCTACACCTTC. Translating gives CASSYGVGGYTF.

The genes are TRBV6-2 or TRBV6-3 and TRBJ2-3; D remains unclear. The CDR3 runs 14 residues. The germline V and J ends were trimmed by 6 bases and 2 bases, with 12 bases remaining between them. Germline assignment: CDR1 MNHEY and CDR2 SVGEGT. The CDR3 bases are TGTGCCAGCAGCGCCGTGGGCTACACAGATACGCAGTATTTT. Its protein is CASSAVGYTDTQYF.

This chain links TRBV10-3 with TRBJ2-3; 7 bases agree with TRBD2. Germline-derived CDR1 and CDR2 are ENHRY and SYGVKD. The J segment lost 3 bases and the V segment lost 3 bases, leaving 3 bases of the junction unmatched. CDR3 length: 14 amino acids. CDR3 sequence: CAISDGGGTDTQYF. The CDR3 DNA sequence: TGTGCCATCAGTGACGGGGGAGGGACAGATACGCAGTATTTT.

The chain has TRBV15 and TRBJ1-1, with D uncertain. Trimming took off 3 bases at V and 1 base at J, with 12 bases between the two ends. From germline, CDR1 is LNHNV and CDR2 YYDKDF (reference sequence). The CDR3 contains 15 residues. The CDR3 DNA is TGTGCCACCAGCAGCTACGCTGACCGGAACACTGAAGCTTTCTTT. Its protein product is CATSSYADRNTEAFF. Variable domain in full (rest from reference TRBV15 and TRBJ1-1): DAMVIQNPRYQVTQFGKPVTLSCSQTLNHNVMYWYQQKSSQAPKLLFHYYDKDFNNEADTPDNFQSRRPNTSFCFLDIRSPGLGDTAMYLCATSSYADRNTEAFFGQGTRLTVV.